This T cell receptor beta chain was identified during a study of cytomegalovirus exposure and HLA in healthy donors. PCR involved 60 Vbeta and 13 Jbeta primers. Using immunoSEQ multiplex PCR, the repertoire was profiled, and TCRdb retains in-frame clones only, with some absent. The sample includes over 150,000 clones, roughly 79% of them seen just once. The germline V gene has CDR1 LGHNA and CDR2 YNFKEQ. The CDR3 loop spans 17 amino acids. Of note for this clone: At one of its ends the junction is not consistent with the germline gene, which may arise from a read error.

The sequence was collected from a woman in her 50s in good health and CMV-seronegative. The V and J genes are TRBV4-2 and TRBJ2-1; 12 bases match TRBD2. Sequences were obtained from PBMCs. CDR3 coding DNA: TGTGCCGGCAGCCCCAAGGAGACTAGCGGGAGAGGGGATGAGCAGTTCTTC. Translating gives CAGSPKETSGRGDEQFF.